Presented here are 17 T cell receptor beta chains from one specimen sequenced in a study of low-dose radiotherapy and immunotherapy resistance in tumors. TRAV- and TRBV-specific primers were used for first-strand cDNA, which covered alpha and beta chains. With a V-primer adapter and a constant-region primer, TCRs were amplified for approximately 19 PCR cycles. One entry per CDR3 protein results from TCRdb running MiXCR on the reads. The sample yields about 14,000 distinct CDR3 sequences, about 77% seen once. The receptors here all came from a human donor with advanced metastatic prostate, ovarian, gallbladder or colorectal cancer (not recorded which). This table probably holds off-target reads from a library built for another chain.

This clonotype was detected a few times. This chain uses TRBV29-1 with TRBJ2-1, with 9 bases matching TRBD2. Germline V gives CDR1 SQVTM, CDR2 ANQGSEA. The CDR3 loop spans 16 amino acids. V was clipped by 0 bases and J by 4 bases; unmatched bases: 7. CDR3 coding DNA: TGCAGCGTTGAAGATCGGCTAGCGGGACATTACAATGAGCAGTTCTTC. It encodes CSVEDRLAGHYNEQFF.

The chain is built from TRBV6-2 or TRBV6-3 and TRBJ2-3, with D hard to call. The germline CDR1 and CDR2 sequences are MNHEY and SVGEGT. The CDR3 length is 15 residues. The V gene lost 4 bases and the J gene lost 1 base, with 12 bases spanning the gap. The CDR3 coding sequence is TGTGCCAGCAGTTTGACCCCTTTTGGCACAGATACGCAGTATTTT. Its protein product is CASSLTPFGTDTQYF.

The V gene is TRBV5-1, the J gene TRBJ2-5; 7 nucleotides agree with TRBD1. This CDR3 has 14 amino acids. Germline V gene lookup returns CDR1 SGHRS and CDR2 YFSETQ. The V and J ends lost 4 bases and 5 bases, in that order; junction bases with no gene match: 8. Written as DNA, the CDR3 is TGCGCCAGCAGCATACAGGGGAACCTGGAGACCCAGTACTTC. Its translation: CASSIQGNLETQYF.

The chain links TRBV12-3 or TRBV12-4 to TRBJ1-1; D not resolved. This CDR3 is built from 13 residues. Trimming took 2 bases from V and 2 from J, leaving 6 bases between them. DNA for the CDR3: TGTGCCAGCAGTTTATGGGGTAACACTGAAGCTTTCTTT. Amino acids: CASSLWGNTEAFF.

The chain employs TRBV18 and TRBJ1-5; 7 bases align to TRBD1. Germline lookup yields CDR1 KGHSH and CDR2 LQKENI. The CDR3 is 14 amino acids. V gave up 2 bases and J gave up 5 bases; unmatched junction bases: 3. CDR3 sequence: CASSPDRVDQPQHF. Written as DNA, the CDR3 is TGTGCCAGCTCACCAGACAGGGTAGATCAGCCCCAGCATTTT. The full variable domain, rest sourced from reference TRBV18 and TRBJ1-5, is NAGVMQNPRHLVRRRGQEARLRCSPMKGHSHVYWYRQLPEEGLKFMVYLQKENIIDESGMPKERFSAEFPKEGPSILRIQQVVRGDSAAYFCASSPDRVDQPQHFGDGTRLSIL.

The chain uses TRBV6-1 and TRBJ2-7; D uncertain. Germline assignment: CDR1 MNHNS and CDR2 SASEGT. The CDR3 loop spans 13 amino acids. Deletions cut 9 bases from V and 4 bases from J, with 16 bases between. The CDR3 here is CASRERARYEQYF. The CDR3 DNA sequence: TGTGCCAGTAGAGAAAGGGCACGATACGAGCAGTACTTC.

The V gene is TRBV5-4, the J gene TRBJ1-5; the D is unclear. Germline V gene data show CDR1 as SGHNT and CDR2 as YYREEE (reference sequence). This CDR3 spans 13 amino acids. V lost 0 bases and J lost 3, with 4 bases in between. CDR3 region: CASSLGPNQPQHF. In DNA form, the CDR3 reads TGTGCCAGCAGCTTGGGTCCCAATCAGCCCCAGCATTTT. The whole variable domain, remainder taken from reference TRBV5-4 and TRBJ1-5, is ETGVTQSPTHLIKTRGQQVTLRCSSQSGHNTVSWYQQALGQGPQFIFQYYREEENGRGNFPPRFSGLQFPNYSSELNVNALELDDSALYLCASSLGPNQPQHFGDGTRLSIL.

V gene TRBV11-2 combines with J gene TRBJ2-1; D may be TRBD2 (5 bases). V shed 8 bases and J shed 9 bases, with 11 bases lying between them. This CDR3 is 11 amino acids long. From germline, CDR1 is SGHAT and CDR2 FQNNGV. CDR3 loop: CASLAGREQFF. CDR3 bases: TGTGCCAGCCTAGCAGGTCGTGAGCAGTTCTTC.

The J gene is TRBJ1-2, the V gene TRBV5-1, with D tentatively TRBD1 (6 bases). CDR3 size: 14 residues. Per germline, CDR1 SGHRS and CDR2 YFSETQ. Trimming stripped 4 bases from V and 2 bases from J, with 12 bases between. The CDR3 DNA sequence: TGCGCCAGCAGCCCCACAGGGCCCAACTATGGCTACACCTTC. Translated, it gives CASSPTGPNYGYTF.

The V call is TRBV12-3 or TRBV12-4, the J call TRBJ2-7; D is perhaps TRBD1 (5 bases). The CDR3 contains 16 residues. Trimming took off 3 bases at V and 4 bases at J, with 19 bases between the two ends. In nucleotides, the CDR3 is TGTGCCAGCAGTTTGGGGCCAGGGTCGGGCTCTTACGAGCAGTACTTC. Translated, it gives CASSLGPGSGSYEQYF.

There are a few counts of this clonotype. V usage is TRBV5-1 and J usage is TRBJ2-7, with D tentatively TRBD1 (5 bases). CDR1 is SGHRS and CDR2 is YFSETQ in the germline V gene. CDR3 length: 14 amino acids. V was pared by 0 bases and J by 6 bases, with 13 bases between. This CDR3 reads CASSLGLQGSEQYF. CDR3 DNA: TGCGCCAGCAGCTTGGGGCTGCAGGGCTCCGAGCAGTACTTC.

The rearrangement links TRBV19 to TRBJ1-2, with 7 bases identical to TRBD1. Germline V gene lookup returns CDR1 LNHDA and CDR2 SQIVND (reference sequence). V was pared by 8 bases and J by 4 bases, with 10 bases of the junction left unmatched. This CDR3 has 14 residues. CDR3 amino acids: CASALRDRGYGYTF. The CDR3, as DNA: TGTGCCAGTGCACTCCGGGACAGAGGCTATGGCTACACCTTC.

This clonotype was counted once. The J gene is TRBJ1-1, the V gene TRBV5-1; 7 positions match TRBD1. V trimming: 2 bases; J trimming: 2 bases; junction bases outside the gene matches: 6. Germline assignment: CDR1 SGHRS and CDR2 YFSETQ. This CDR3 has 15 residues. The CDR3 bases are TGCGCCAGCAGCTTACGTGGGACAGCCAACACTGAAGCTTTCTTT. Its protein is CASSLRGTANTEAFF.

J is TRBJ2-1 and V is TRBV2; possibly TRBD2 for D (5 bases). The germline V gene encodes CDR1 SNHLY and CDR2 FYNNEI. Trimming took 11 bases from V and 0 from J, leaving 11 bases between them. CDR3 size: 13 residues. CDR3: CAGRRDSYNEQFF. The DNA of the CDR3 is TGTGCCGGCCGCCGGGACTCCTACAATGAGCAGTTCTTC.

The chain links TRBV10-3 to TRBJ2-1, with 8 bases aligning to TRBD1. V was pared by 6 bases and J by 3 bases, with 13 bases of the junction left unmatched. Per the germline V gene, CDR1 is ENHRY and CDR2 is SYGVKD. There are 17 residues in the CDR3. CDR3 nucleotide sequence: TGTGCCATCAGAGGACAGGGCGGGGAAAACTTCTACAATGAGCAGTTCTTC. Translating gives CAIRGQGGENFYNEQFF.

This clonotype was seen more than once but under ten times. This chain joins TRBV5-1 and TRBJ1-1; 8 bases align to TRBD1. Germline V lookup: CDR1 SGHRS, CDR2 YFSETQ. V lost 0 bases and J lost 6; bases outside the gene matches: 7. The CDR3 runs to 15 residues. CDR3 sequence (DNA): TGCGCCAGCAGCTTGGGGGGACAGGAATCCCCTGAAGCTTTCTTT. This codes for CASSLGGQESPEAFF.

CDR3 sequence (DNA): TGTGCCAGCAGCTCGTACCAAGAGACCCAGTACTTC. Translation: CASSSYQETQYF. The chain is built from TRBV28 and TRBJ2-5; D is unresolved. Trimming removed 6 bases from V and 0 bases from J, with 5 bases in between. Germline CDR1 MDHEN, CDR2 SYDVKM. The CDR3 runs 12 residues.